Below, one T cell receptor beta chain is given with its context. Antigen specificity is unknown. These data are taken from a study of OX40 agonist ivuxolimab in advanced cancers. On the study more broadly: The dose-escalation cohort had hepatocellular carcinoma, melanoma, renal cell or head and neck cancer. Partial responses were achieved by three patients: one hepatocellular carcinoma, two cutaneous melanoma.

Trimming removed 4 bases from V and 2 bases from J, with 12 bases in between. This CDR3 contains 14 residues. CDR1 is SGDLS and CDR2 is YYNGEE in the germline V gene. Clones were sequenced by immunoSEQ multiplex PCR, and TCRdb holds only the in-frame ones, with some missing. The data contain 55,000 to 75,000 clones, about 89% of them singletons. General study findings and limits: CD4+ and CD8+ T cells in blood underwent clonal expansion by week 6 at 0.1 to 3.0 mg/kg.

The V call is TRBV9, the J call TRBJ1-1; tentative D call: TRBD1 (6 bases). This TCR derives from an adult with an advanced solid tumor such as melanoma, head and neck, liver or kidney cancer. Here the sequenced sample was CD4+ or CD8+ T cells sorted from blood, taken in a trial of the OX40 agonist ivuxolimab. CDR3 loop: CASSPRQANTEAFF. CDR3 bases: TGTGCCAGCAGCCCAAGACAGGCAAACACTGAAGCTTTCTTT.